The entry that follows covers one T cell receptor (beta chain) sequence. Antigen unknown. This sample was taken from a study of STAT5B mutations in CD4+ large granular lymphocyte leukemia. CDR3 length equals 15 residues. The V segment lost 5 bases and the J segment 7 bases; nucleotides outside the gene matches: 12. CDR1 and CDR2 from the germline V gene are SGHTA and FQGTGA. The survey-level immunoSEQ assay was used. Clones were read by immunoSEQ multiplex PCR, and TCRdb kept only the in-frame ones, dropping some. This sample has some 34,000 clones, with 81% found just once. General observations from the study: No patients shared main leukemic clonotypes, though roughly 25% appeared at low frequency elsewhere. The CD4+ versus CD8+ T-LGLL clonality difference may reflect limited sample size.

The receptor was isolated from a human donor in good health. Sequences were obtained from CD4+ T cells from blood buffy coats. The rearrangement links TRBV7-3 to TRBJ2-7, with 9 bases fitting TRBD2. The CDR3 DNA sequence: TGTGCCAGCAGCCAAGGGAACATAGCGGGAGATGAGCAGTACTTC. Its translation: CASSQGNIAGDEQYF.